This T cell receptor (beta chain) is from a study of metastatic and nonmetastatic thyroid tumors. On the study more broadly: It was across blood and tumor or nodule tissue from malignant and benign thyroid patients that repertoires were compared. Notes on the study in general: Across blood and tumor, TCR beta diversity in malignant thyroid tumors was reportedly significantly higher than in benign nodules.

In the original analysis: To classify distant metastasis in papillary thyroid cancer, a model was built from CDR3 differences across clinicopathological groups. TCRdb redid the clone calls on the PCR reads using MiXCR. The authors' filters were not applied to this entry. The table includes 30,000 to 35,000 clones, around 20% detected once. Concerning this clone: Antigen specificity is unknown.

V lost 5 bases, J lost 1 base, and 18 bases lay in between. From germline, CDR1 is DFQATT and CDR2 SNEGSKA (reference sequence). CDR3 size: 15 residues. Every patient underwent thyroid surgery untreated. Sample: blood. The sequence was obtained from a female donor with papillary thyroid cancer or a benign thyroid nodule (not recorded which). Some clones in this sample may be carry-over from other donors' samples. The V and J genes are TRBV20-1 and TRBJ2-7; D is tentatively TRBD1 or TRBD2 (5 bases each). The CDR3 sequence: CSAPEPRDLSYEQYF. CDR3 sequence (DNA): TGCAGTGCTCCAGAGCCCAGGGACCTATCCTACGAGCAGTACTTC.